The TCR beta chain under discussion was sequenced for a study of cytomegalovirus exposure and HLA in healthy donors. Primers for the PCR totalled 60 Vbeta and 13 Jbeta. Using immunoSEQ multiplex PCR, the repertoire was profiled, and TCRdb retains in-frame clones only, with some absent. The top ten hold 1.2% to 1.5% of the sample, which has approximately 200,000 clones, roughly 80% seen once. The germline V gene encodes CDR1 LNHDA and CDR2 SQIVND (reference sequence). The CDR3 consists of 16 residues. V dropped 7 bases and J dropped 3; count of bases not matched to a gene: 11. V gene TRBV19 combines with J gene TRBJ1-5, with 8 bases fitting TRBD1. Sequencing used PBMCs. The sequence came from a girl aged 10 to 17 in good health and CMV-seronegative. The DNA for the CDR3 is TGTGCCAGTACCTCGATCCCGGGACAGGACAATCAGCCCCAGCATTTT. Translating it yields CASTSIPGQDNQPQHF.